Each of the 20 T cell receptor beta chains below was sequenced from the same sample in a study of monozygotic twins with cystic fibrosis. The protocol was immunoSEQ multiplex PCR, while the TCRdb copy is restricted to in-frame clones and leaves out a portion. This sample has 34,000 or so clones, with about 92% found just once. Sequencing was done on a sample of blood. These receptors were obtained from a girl aged 2 to 10 with cystic fibrosis.

This clone was found once. J is TRBJ1-5 and V is TRBV11-2; D is unresolved. Trimming removed 1 base from V and 4 bases from J, with 5 bases in between. The CDR3 extends over 13 amino acids. Germline values: CDR1 SGHAT, CDR2 FQNNGV. The CDR3 spells CASSLGRNQPQHF. CDR3 coding DNA: TGTGCCAGCAGCTTAGGGAGGAATCAGCCCCAGCATTTT.

About this clone itself: This same CDR3 is encoded by further DNA sequences in the sample. The chain recombines TRBV7-9 with TRBJ1-1; D is unresolved. The V gene's germline CDR1 is SEHNR and CDR2 FQNEAQ (reference sequence). With 1 base removed from V and 8 bases from J, the gap between germline ends came to 8 bases. This CDR3 has 12 residues. The CDR3 DNA reads TGTGCCAGCAGCTTAGGAGAGACAGAAGCTTTCTTT. Protein: CASSLGETEAFF.

This chain joins TRBV2 and TRBJ2-1, with no clear D. The germline V gene has CDR1 SNHLY and CDR2 FYNNEI. The V end was cut by 8 bases, the J end by 12 bases, with 20 bases between. The CDR3 runs 13 residues. The CDR3 DNA reads as TGTGCCAGCTATACCCACCGACAACCTGGGCAGTTCTTC. This sequence encodes CASYTHRQPGQFF.

This rearrangement joins TRBV27 to TRBJ2-2, with D unclear. The CDR3 is 14 amino acids. The germline V gene encodes CDR1 MNHEY and CDR2 SMNVEV (reference sequence). With 3 bases removed from V and 1 base from J, the gap between germline ends came to 6 bases. The CDR3 here is CASSLEQNTGELFF. CDR3 coding DNA: TGTGCCAGCAGTTTGGAGCAGAACACCGGGGAGCTGTTTTTT.

This rearrangement joins TRBV11-3 to TRBJ1-2, with TRBD1 matching 8 bases. After removal of 4 bases from V and 7 bases from J, the junction contained 8 bases not matched to a gene. From germline, CDR1 is SGHNT and CDR2 YENEEA. The CDR3 is made up of 14 amino acids. In DNA, the CDR3 is TGTGCCAGCAGCTCCCCGGGACAGGAGTTTGGCTACACCTTC. This sequence encodes CASSSPGQEFGYTF.

V gene TRBV19 combines with J gene TRBJ2-5; 11 nucleotides match TRBD2. The germline V gene encodes CDR1 LNHDA and CDR2 SQIVND (reference sequence). This CDR3 has 14 residues. Trimming cost V 7 bases and J 5 bases; bases outside gene matches: 6. CDR3 region: CASKRTSGSETQYF. The CDR3 DNA reads as TGTGCCAGTAAGAGAACTAGCGGGAGTGAGACCCAGTACTTC.

The chain joins TRBV6-6 to TRBJ1-1; D not certain. This CDR3 is 11 amino acids long. V was shortened by 6 bases and J by 1 base, with 3 bases between the two germline ends. Germline assignment: CDR1 MNHNY and CDR2 SVGAGI (reference sequence). CDR3 sequence: CASRRNTEAFF. DNA of the CDR3: TGTGCCAGCAGGAGGAACACTGAAGCTTTCTTT.

The chain carries TRBV14 and TRBJ1-4; TRBD1 matches 7 bases. V was clipped by 5 bases and J by 8 bases; unmatched bases: 2. Germline V gene sequence: CDR1 SGHDN, CDR2 FVKESK. This CDR3 is built from 12 residues. The CDR3 region has the DNA TGTGCCAGCAGCATACAGGGGGAAAAACTGTTTTTT. This sequence encodes CASSIQGEKLFF.

V is TRBV27 and J is TRBJ1-2; D remains ambiguous. Trimming took 1 base from V and 1 from J, leaving 1 base between them. The CDR3 runs to 12 residues. Germline V CDR1 and CDR2: MNHEY, SMNVEV (reference sequence). CDR3 DNA: TGTGCCAGCAGTTTATTTAACTATGGCTACACCTTC. This sequence encodes CASSLFNYGYTF.

This chain connects TRBV19 to TRBJ2-7; 9 bases are shared with TRBD1. The CDR3 loop spans 13 amino acids. V was pared by 7 bases and J by 3 bases, with 4 bases of the junction left unmatched. CDR1 LNHDA and CDR2 SQIVND come from the germline V gene (reference sequence). CDR3 sequence (DNA): TGTGCCAGTACCTCGGACAGGGGCTACGAGCAGTACTTC. Translated, it gives CASTSDRGYEQYF.

The J gene is TRBJ2-1, the V gene TRBV19; 14 bases map to TRBD2. V was clipped by 5 bases and J by 4 bases; unmatched bases: 4. The V gene's germline CDR1 is LNHDA and CDR2 SQIVND (reference sequence). This CDR3 contains 16 residues. The CDR3 spells CASSVRLAGGYNEQFF. CDR3 nucleotide sequence: TGTGCCAGTAGTGTCCGACTAGCGGGGGGGTACAATGAGCAGTTCTTC.

The chain has TRBV4-2 and TRBJ2-2; 10 bases map to TRBD2. The ends lost 4 bases at V and 6 bases at J; junction bases unmatched: 14. Germline CDR1 LGHNA, CDR2 YNFKEQ. CDR3 length: 18 residues. The CDR3 DNA is TGTGCCAGCAGCCGTAACAGGGGGACTAGCGAGTACTCCGGGGAGCTGTTTTTT. This gives the protein CASSRNRGTSEYSGELFF.

The chain carries TRBV13 and TRBJ2-2; 8 nucleotides line up with TRBD1. Germline CDR1 and CDR2: PRHDT and FYEKMQ (reference sequence). The CDR3 has 16 residues. J lost 5 bases, V lost 5 bases, and 10 bases had no gene match. The CDR3 sequence: CASSPPQGAKTGELFF. CDR3 bases: TGTGCCAGCAGCCCTCCTCAGGGGGCAAAAACCGGGGAGCTGTTTTTT.

This clone occurred a few times. The chain joins TRBV29-1 to TRBJ1-1, with D tentatively TRBD1 (5 bases). This CDR3 comprises 11 residues. Deletions cut 6 bases from V and 4 bases from J, with 9 bases between. CDR1 and CDR2 (germline): SQVTM, ANQGSEA. CDR3 in amino acids: CSVQRGTEAFF. DNA for the CDR3: TGCAGCGTCCAAAGGGGCACTGAAGCTTTCTTT.

V usage is TRBV5-1 and J usage is TRBJ1-4, with 7 bases identical to TRBD1. The CDR3 runs 14 residues. V lost 1 base and J lost 8; bases outside the gene matches: 5. Germline V CDR1 and CDR2: SGHRS, YFSETQ. The CDR3 loop reads CASSLNRGEEKLFF. CDR3 bases: TGCGCCAGCAGCTTGAACAGGGGAGAAGAAAAACTGTTTTTT. The full variable domain, its missing parts supplied by reference TRBV5-1 and TRBJ1-4, is KAGVTQTPRYLIKTRGQQVTLSCSPISGHRSVSWYQQTPGQGLQFLFEYFSETQRNKGNFPGRFSGRQFSNSRSEMNVSTLELGDSALYLCASSLNRGEEKLFFGSGTQLSVL.

This chain connects TRBV11-1 to TRBJ1-2; D ambiguous. V dropped 4 bases and J dropped 5 bases, with 17 bases sitting between them. Germline CDR1 reads SGHAT; CDR2 reads FQDESV (reference sequence). There are 15 residues in the CDR3. CDR3 sequence (DNA): TGTGCCAGCAGCTCTGGAAGGGAGGCCCCTTATGGCTACACCTTC. Its protein is CASSSGREAPYGYTF.

J is TRBJ2-2 and V is TRBV19, with a possible D match to TRBD1 (6 bases). This CDR3 region has 14 residues. Germline V CDR1 and CDR2: LNHDA, SQIVND (reference sequence). Trimming pared 2 bases from V and 5 bases from J, leaving 9 bases between. The CDR3 is CASSILGGTGELFF. In nucleotides, the CDR3 is TGTGCCAGTAGTATACTAGGGGGAACCGGGGAGCTGTTTTTT. The whole variable domain, remainder taken from reference TRBV19 and TRBJ2-2, is DGGITQSPKYLFRKEGQNVTLSCEQNLNHDAMYWYRQDPGQGLRLIYYSQIVNDFQKGDIAEGYSVSREKKESFPLTVTSAQKNPTAFYLCASSILGGTGELFFGEGSRLTVL.

The chain combines TRBV2 with TRBJ1-5; D not resolved. Trimming shortened V by 1 base and J by 4 bases, and 5 bases separated the two germline ends. CDR1 and CDR2 from the germline V gene are SNHLY and FYNNEI. CDR3 size: 13 residues. The chain's CDR3 is CASSEEGNQPQHF. The CDR3 DNA sequence: TGTGCCAGCAGTGAAGAAGGGAATCAGCCCCAGCATTTT. Based on the CDR3 plus reference TRBV2 and TRBJ1-5, the full variable domain is EPEVTQTPSHQVTQMGQEVILRCVPISNHLYFYWYRQILGQKVEFLVSFYNNEISEKSEIFDDQFSVERPDGSNFTLKIRSTKLEDSAMYFCASSEEGNQPQHFGDGTRLSIL.

The chain combines TRBV6-1 with TRBJ2-1, with 7 positions matching TRBD2. The CDR3 is 15 residues long. V trimming: 5 bases; J trimming: 0 bases; junction bases outside the gene matches: 4. Germline V gives CDR1 MNHNS, CDR2 SASEGT. The CDR3 nucleotides read TGTGCCAGCAGTAGAGCGGGACTCTCCTACAATGAGCAGTTCTTC. Protein: CASSRAGLSYNEQFF.

The chain is built from TRBV30 and TRBJ1-6; TRBD1 is a possible D gene (6 bases). V shed 4 bases and J shed 7 bases, with 17 bases lying between them. The length of the CDR3 is 15 residues. Germline CDR1 and CDR2: GTSNPN and SVGIG (reference sequence). CDR3 amino acids: CAWTRGGFGNSPLHF. CDR3 nucleotides: TGTGCCTGGACTAGAGGGGGTTTTGGGAATTCACCCCTCCACTTT. The entire variable domain, with the rest obtained from reference TRBV30 and TRBJ1-6, is as follows: SQTIHQWPATLVQPVGSPLSLECTVEGTSNPNLYWYRQAAGRGLQLLFYSVGIGQISSEVPQNLSASRPQDRQFILSSKKLLLSDSGFYLCAWTRGGFGNSPLHFGNGTRLTVT.